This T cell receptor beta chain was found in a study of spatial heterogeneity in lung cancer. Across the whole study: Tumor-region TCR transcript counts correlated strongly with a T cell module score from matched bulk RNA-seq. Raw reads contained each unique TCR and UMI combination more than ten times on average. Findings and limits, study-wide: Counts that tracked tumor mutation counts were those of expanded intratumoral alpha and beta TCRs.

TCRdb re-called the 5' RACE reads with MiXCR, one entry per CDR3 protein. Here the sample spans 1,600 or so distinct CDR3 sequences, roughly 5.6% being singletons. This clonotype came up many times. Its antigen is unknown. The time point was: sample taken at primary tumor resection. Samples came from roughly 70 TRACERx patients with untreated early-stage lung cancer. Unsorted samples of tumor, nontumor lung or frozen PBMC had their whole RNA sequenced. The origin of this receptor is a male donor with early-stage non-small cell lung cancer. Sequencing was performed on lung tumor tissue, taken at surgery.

Here the CDR3 reads CARPSGGLRTGELFF. The CDR3 DNA reads TGTGCCAGACCTAGCGGGGGATTAAGGACCGGGGAGCTGTTTTTT. The chain links TRBV7-2 to TRBJ2-2, with TRBD2 identical over 10 bases. Looked up from germline, CDR1 is SGHTA and CDR2 is FQGNSA. The CDR3 has 15 amino acids. Germline trimming cut 9 bases from V and 5 bases from J; bases unmatched to any gene: 9.